This is a list of T cell receptor beta chains from one sample in a study of high-grade serous ovarian cancer treatment subgroups. This table comes from immunoSEQ multiplex PCR, and its TCRdb copy is limited to in-frame clones, with some not included. Of over 6,500 clones listed, 70% to 80% were seen once; the top ten hold roughly 6.5%. Sequencing input: tumor tissue. Receptor source: a human donor with high-grade serous ovarian cancer. The CDR3 runs from the conserved cysteine through the conserved F or W. D genes are given only for firm matches. The size of a clone is reported for some rows only, either as once, few or many, or as a class for expanded clones.

>TRBJ2-2|TRBV10-3|TRBD2|large
TGTGCCGCTAGCGGGGGGGCCGAGAACACCGGGGAGCTGTTTTTT
CAASGGAENTGELFF
>TRBJ2-5|TRBV7-2|TRBD2|once
TGTGCCAGCAGCCAAAATCTAGCGGGGCAAGAGACCCAGTACTTC
CASSQNLAGQETQYF
>TRBJ2-1|TRBV7-8|TRBD1|.
TGTGCCAGCAGCTTTCGGACAGGGCAAAATGAGCAGTTCTTC
CASSFRTGQNEQFF
>TRBJ2-7|TRBV6-6|.|.
TGTGCCAGCAGTGCACTCAGTAGGACGGCCGAGCAGTACTTC
CASSALSRTAEQYF
>TRBJ2-7|TRBV6-5|.|few
TGTGCCAGCAGCCGGGACTTCTCCTCCTACGAGCAGTACTTC
CASSRDFSSYEQYF
>TRBJ1-2|TRBV7-8|.|.
TGTGCCAGCAGCGTACAGATTAACTATGGCTACACCTTC
CASSVQINYGYTF
>TRBJ2-3|TRBV5-1|TRBD1|.
TGCGCCAGCAGCCCCCGGCGCGGGACAGGATCAGATACGCAGTATTTT
CASSPRRGTGSDTQYF
>TRBJ1-3|TRBV4-1|.|.
TGCGCCAGCGGTAGGGAAAGCAGCGCGAGGACTGGAAACACCATATATTTT
CASGRESSARTGNTIYF
>TRBJ2-1|TRBV5-6|.|.
TGTGCCAGCAGCGGCCCGGGGGAGAACAATGAGCAGTTCTTC
CASSGPGENNEQFF
>TRBJ2-1|TRBV27|TRBD2|.
TGTGCCAGCAGTTTCCTTAGCGGGGGGGCCGGTGCGTTCTTC
CASSFLSGGAGAFF
>TRBJ1-2|TRBV12-5|.|.
TGTGCTAGTGGTTTGCTCGGAGGATATGGCTACACCTTC
CASGLLGGYGYTF
>TRBJ2-7|TRBV7-2|.|.
TGTGCCAGCAGCTTATCGAAGGCAGGGAGCTCCTACGAGCAGTACTTC
CASSLSKAGSSYEQYF
>TRBJ2-4|TRBV29-1|.|.
TGCAGCGTTGAGGTTCTACACCAAGGGCAGGACAATCGCATTCAGTACTTC
CSVEVLHQGQDNRIQYF
>TRBJ2-7|TRBV7-8|TRBD1|.
TGTGCCAGCAGTAGGGACAGGGAATACGAGCAGTACTTC
CASSRDREYEQYF
>TRBJ1-2|TRBV6-6|.|.
TGTGCCAGCAGGTCACTTGGCGTCTACTATGGCTACACCTTC
CASRSLGVYYGYTF
>TRBJ1-5|TRBV6-5|.|once
TGTGCCAGCAGTTCAGCCGGGGGCTTCAATCAGCCCCAGCATTTT
CASSSAGGFNQPQHF
>TRBJ1-3|TRBV9|.|once
TGTGCCAGCAGCGTAGGAACAGGGACTGGAAACACCATATATTTT
CASSVGTGTGNTIYF
>TRBJ2-7|TRBV19|TRBD1|.
TGTGCCAGTAGTCAATACCTAGGGACAGGGGCCTCCTACGAGCAGTACTTC
CASSQYLGTGASYEQYF
>TRBJ2-1|TRBV5-4|.|.
TGTGCCAGCAGCTTGGGTGACTCCTACAATGAGCAGTTCTTC
CASSLGDSYNEQFF